A single sample is the source of the 19 T cell receptor beta chains below, sequenced in a study of blood T cell repertoires in COVID-19. Measured with immunoSEQ multiplex PCR; TCRdb has only the in-frame clones, and not every one. The top ten clones hold 8.5% to 10% of a sample with roughly 80,000 clones, around 86% of them seen once. The sequenced material came from peripheral blood. The receptors come from a human donor in a cohort sampled during active COVID-19.

This sequence joins TRBV19 and TRBJ1-5; 11 nucleotides match TRBD1. Germline V gene lookup returns CDR1 LNHDA and CDR2 SQIVND (reference sequence). With 5 bases clipped from V and 2 bases from J, the junction kept 8 bases outside the gene matches. The length of the CDR3 is 17 residues. The CDR3 spells CASSSRTGGLGNQPQHF. The CDR3 DNA reads as TGTGCCAGTAGTTCCCGGACAGGGGGCTTGGGCAATCAGCCCCAGCATTTT. Complete variable domain (other parts from reference TRBV19 and TRBJ1-5): DGGITQSPKYLFRKEGQNVTLSCEQNLNHDAMYWYRQDPGQGLRLIYYSQIVNDFQKGDIAEGYSVSREKKESFPLTVTSAQKNPTAFYLCASSSRTGGLGNQPQHFGDGTRLSIL.

Only a few counts were recorded for this clone. The chain uses TRBV10-1 and TRBJ1-5; TRBD1 matches at 8 bases. V lost 5 bases and J lost 4; bases outside the gene matches: 1. Germline V gene sequence: CDR1 WNHNN, CDR2 SYGVQD (reference sequence). This CDR3 contains 13 residues. The CDR3 sequence is CASSRQGNQPQHF. The CDR3 DNA reads TGCGCCAGCAGTAGACAGGGGAATCAGCCCCAGCATTTT.

A few counts support this clone. The chain's CDR3 is CAWSVTSGYTEAFF. The DNA for the CDR3 is TGTGCCTGGAGTGTCACGAGCGGGTACACTGAAGCTTTCTTT. The chain has TRBV30 and TRBJ1-1; D remains unclear. The germline CDR1 and CDR2 sequences are GTSNPN and SVGIG (reference sequence). Trimming left V 0 bases short and J 3 bases short, with 11 bases between. The CDR3 is made up of 14 amino acids. Combining the CDR3 with reference TRBV30 and TRBJ1-1 gives the whole variable domain SQTIHQWPATLVQPVGSPLSLECTVEGTSNPNLYWYRQAAGRGLQLLFYSVGIGQISSEVPQNLSASRPQDRQFILSSKKLLLSDSGFYLCAWSVTSGYTEAFFGQGTRLTVV.

This chain links TRBV28 with TRBJ2-6; 9 bases are a match to TRBD1. The CDR3 has 16 amino acids. Trimming took 6 bases from V and 4 from J; bases not matched to a gene: 7. Germline CDR1 and CDR2: MDHEN and SYDVKM. As DNA, the CDR3 is TGTGCCAGCAGCAGTGACAGGGGGTACGGGGCCAACGTCCTGACTTTC. This codes for CASSSDRGYGANVLTF.

CDR3 residues: CASSLELTTSYTQYF. CDR3 DNA sequence: TGTGCCAGCAGCTTAGAGCTGACGACTAGCTATACGCAGTATTTT. This chain connects TRBV7-8 to TRBJ2-3; TRBD2 matches at 7 bases. The J segment lost 7 bases and the V segment lost 1 base, leaving 8 bases of the junction unmatched. This CDR3 comprises 15 residues. Per germline, CDR1 SGHVS and CDR2 FQNEAQ.

This clone was recorded only once. V and J are TRBV5-3 and TRBJ1-5, with 9 positions matching TRBD1. TRBV5-3 is an ORF; its function is uncertain. The CDR3 runs 16 residues. V lost 2 bases to trimming and J lost 4 bases; unmatched junction nucleotides: 7. The CDR3 DNA follows: TGTGCCAGAAGCTTTGAACAGGGGGCAGGAAATCAGCCCCAGCATTTT. It is translated as CARSFEQGAGNQPQHF.

The chain uses TRBV5-6 and TRBJ1-6, with TRBD1 identical over 7 bases. Germline V gene lookup returns CDR1 SGHDT and CDR2 YYEEEE. This CDR3 spans 17 amino acids. V dropped 1 base and J dropped 4; count of bases not matched to a gene: 8. The CDR3 DNA is TGTGCCAGCAGCTTGACGTCCGGGACAGATTATAATTCACCCCTCCACTTT. Its translation is CASSLTSGTDYNSPLHF.

The V gene is TRBV3-1 (or the pseudogene TRBV3-2), the J gene TRBJ1-2; D uncertain. V lost 0 bases and J 8 bases, leaving 16 bases between the germline ends. Germline lookup yields CDR1 LGHDT and CDR2 YNNKEL (reference sequence). The CDR3 loop spans 15 amino acids. Here the CDR3 DNA reads TGTGCCAGCAGCCAAGATAAGGCAGGTTTTGAAGGCTACACCTTC. Translated, it gives CASSQDKAGFEGYTF.

This chain links TRBV28 with TRBJ1-4, with 8 bases identical to TRBD1. The V and J ends lost 5 bases and 3 bases, in that order; junction bases with no gene match: 5. The CDR3 runs 15 residues. Germline V CDR1 and CDR2: MDHEN, SYDVKM. The CDR3 DNA follows: TGTGCCAGCAGTCGCCCACAGGGGGCTAATGAAAAACTGTTTTTT. It translates to CASSRPQGANEKLFF.

The rearrangement uses TRBV11-3 and TRBJ2-7; TRBD2 might be the D (7 bases). From germline, CDR1 is SGHNT and CDR2 YENEEA. The CDR3 is made up of 14 amino acids. V was shortened by 5 bases and J by 5 bases, with 16 bases between the two germline ends. The DNA for the CDR3 is TGTGCCAGCAGCGTGCTTCGCGGGGGCGACGAGCAGTACTTC. Amino acids: CASSVLRGGDEQYF.

A few counts support this clone. CDR3 in amino acids: CASSLERGLSQETQYF. CDR3 nucleotides: TGCGCCAGCAGCTTAGAAAGGGGCCTAAGCCAAGAGACCCAGTACTTC. This rearrangement joins TRBV5-1 to TRBJ2-5; possibly TRBD1 for D (5 bases). This CDR3 comprises 16 residues. Per the germline V gene, CDR1 is SGHRS and CDR2 is YFSETQ. Trimming removed 2 bases from V and 1 base from J, with 15 bases in between.

The rearrangement joins TRBV2 to TRBJ1-1; D is perhaps TRBD1 (6 bases). The CDR3 loop spans 11 amino acids. Trimming shortened V by 8 bases and J by 4 bases, and 8 bases separated the two germline ends. Germline lookup yields CDR1 SNHLY and CDR2 FYNNEI. CDR3: CASSRGTEAFF. The CDR3 nucleotides read TGTGCCAGCTCCAGGGGCACTGAAGCTTTCTTT.

The chain links TRBV18 to TRBJ1-5; 8 bases line up with TRBD1. The CDR3 has 17 residues. V was pared by 3 bases and J by 1 base, with 8 bases of the junction left unmatched. Per the germline V gene, CDR1 is KGHSH and CDR2 is LQKENI. As DNA, the CDR3 is TGTGCCAGCTCACCTTACAGGGGGGGGATAAGCAATCAGCCCCAGCATTTT. Translating it yields CASSPYRGGISNQPQHF.

The chain carries TRBV9 and TRBJ2-5, with D tentatively TRBD2 (6 bases). Trimming removed 0 bases from V and 1 base from J, with 19 bases in between. The V gene's germline CDR1 is SGDLS and CDR2 YYNGEE. The CDR3 has 18 amino acids. CDR3 nucleotides: TGTGCCAGCAGCGTAGCACCCGGGGTCGGGGGTCTCCAAGAGACCCAGTACTTC. Protein product: CASSVAPGVGGLQETQYF.

This chain joins TRBV27 and TRBJ2-1; 7 bases align to TRBD2. V was pared by 4 bases and J by 4 bases, with 10 bases of the junction left unmatched. The CDR3 has 16 amino acids. CDR1 is MNHEY and CDR2 is SMNVEV in the germline V gene (reference sequence). Written as DNA, the CDR3 is TGTGCCAGCAGTTCCGGGTCGCCCGGGAGGTACAATGAGCAGTTCTTC. This sequence encodes CASSSGSPGRYNEQFF.

The rearrangement uses TRBV19 and TRBJ1-2, with 8 bases identical to TRBD1. CDR1 LNHDA and CDR2 SQIVND come from the germline V gene (reference sequence). This CDR3 region has 14 residues. V trimming: 7 bases; J trimming: 4 bases; junction bases outside the gene matches: 8. The CDR3 sequence: CASTPPGQVYGYTF. The DNA of the CDR3 is TGTGCCAGTACCCCCCCGGGACAGGTCTATGGCTACACCTTC.

V and J are TRBV29-1 and TRBJ1-2; D is unresolved. Germline lookup yields CDR1 SQVTM and CDR2 ANQGSEA. Trimming removed 3 bases at V and 6 bases at J, with 14 bases between. This CDR3 has 13 residues. This CDR3 reads CSVEGRLIDGYTF. CDR3 nucleotide sequence: TGCAGCGTTGAGGGGAGGTTAATCGATGGCTACACCTTC.

The chain carries TRBV10-1 and TRBJ1-5; D remains unclear. Germline CDR1 WNHNN, CDR2 SYGVQD (reference sequence). CDR3 size: 13 residues. Trimming stripped 8 bases from V and 0 bases from J, with 8 bases between. The CDR3 loop reads CASGNYSNQPQHF. The DNA of the CDR3 is TGCGCCAGCGGTAACTATAGCAATCAGCCCCAGCATTTT.

The V and J genes are TRBV5-5 and TRBJ2-1, with TRBD2 identical over 13 bases. The V and J ends lost 0 bases and 7 bases, in that order; junction bases with no gene match: 4. Germline assignment: CDR1 SGHKS and CDR2 YYEKEE (reference sequence). The CDR3 has 16 amino acids. The CDR3 DNA sequence: TGTGCCAGCAGCTTGGCGGGACTAGCGGGAAGGAATGAGCAGTTCTTC. Translated: CASSLAGLAGRNEQFF. Full variable domain (rest looked up from reference TRBV5-5 and TRBJ2-1): DAGVTQSPTHLIKTRGQQVTLRCSPISGHKSVSWYQQVLGQGPQFIFQYYEKEERGRGNFPDRFSARQFPNYSSELNVNALLLGDSALYLCASSLAGLAGRNEQFFGPGTRLTVL.